One and the same sample provided the 7 T cell receptor beta chains below, sequenced in a study of blood T cell repertoires in COVID-19. Method: immunoSEQ multiplex PCR; TCRdb's copy keeps in-frame clones and lacks some. Of some 20,000 clones in the sample, around 89% are singletons; the top ten hold 6.5% to 9.5%. Sequenced sample: peripheral blood. All receptors derive from a woman in her fifties or sixties with active COVID-19.

CDR3 nucleotides: TGTGCCAGCAGCCCCGGGACTAGCGGGGGCCGCCAAGAGACCCAGTACTTC. Translation gives CASSPGTSGGRQETQYF. V gene TRBV3-1 (or the pseudogene TRBV3-2) combines with J gene TRBJ2-5, with TRBD2 identical over 14 bases. V lost 4 bases, J lost 1 base, and 5 bases stayed unmatched. The CDR3 is 17 residues long. From germline, CDR1 is LGHDT and CDR2 YNNKEL (reference sequence).

This clone was detected only once. The J gene is TRBJ2-1, the V gene TRBV19, with D unclear. V gave up 4 bases and J gave up 9 bases, with 7 bases separating them. The germline V gene has CDR1 LNHDA and CDR2 SQIVND (reference sequence). This CDR3 comprises 11 residues. Here the CDR3 reads CASSNMFEQFF. The CDR3 bases are TGTGCCAGTAGTAATATGTTTGAGCAGTTCTTC.

V gene TRBV10-2 combines with J gene TRBJ2-7; tentatively, D is TRBD2 (5 bases). The CDR3 extends over 12 amino acids. From germline, CDR1 is WSHSY and CDR2 SAAADI. Trimming stripped 8 bases from V and 2 bases from J, with 10 bases between. The CDR3 spells CASAGSPYEQYF. CDR3 DNA: TGCGCCAGCGCTGGGAGCCCCTACGAGCAGTACTTC.

The chain recombines TRBV6-5 with TRBJ1-5; 9 bases fit TRBD1. The CDR3 covers 14 residues. Germline-derived CDR1 and CDR2 are MNHEY and SVGAGI. V shed 6 bases, J shed 7 bases, and the junction held 7 bases outside the gene matches. The CDR3 DNA follows: TGTGCCAGCAGGGACGGGACAGGGTCCCAGCCCCAGCATTTT. Its translation is CASRDGTGSQPQHF.

CDR3 sequence (DNA): TGCGCCAGCAGTGGGGACAGGGTTACTGAAGCTTTCTTT. It yields the protein CASSGDRVTEAFF. V usage is TRBV10-1 and J usage is TRBJ1-1, with TRBD1 matching over 9 bases. J gave up 5 bases and V 4 bases, and 2 bases lay outside the gene matches. Germline CDR1 and CDR2: WNHNN and SYGVQD (reference sequence). The CDR3 sequence is 13 residues long.

The gene calls are TRBV29-1 and TRBJ2-1; 10 bases align to TRBD2. CDR1 and CDR2 (germline): SQVTM, ANQGSEA. V trimming: 3 bases; J trimming: 4 bases; junction bases outside the gene matches: 3. CDR3 size: 14 residues. CDR3: CSVDTSGVYNEQFF. The CDR3 region has the DNA TGCAGCGTTGATACTAGCGGGGTTTACAATGAGCAGTTCTTC.

CDR3 amino acids: CASSSEKTGRTDTQYF. The DNA of the CDR3 is TGTGCCAGCAGCTCCGAAAAGACAGGGCGCACAGATACGCAGTATTTT. The J gene is TRBJ2-3, the V gene TRBV7-8; 7 positions match TRBD1. The CDR3 totals 16 residues. CDR1 is SGHVS, CDR2 FQNEAQ, per germline. J lost 1 base, V lost 4 bases, and 8 bases had no gene match.